One and the same sample provided the 20 T cell receptor beta chains below, sequenced in a study of blood T cell repertoires in COVID-19. The method was immunoSEQ multiplex PCR; TCRdb's version includes in-frame clones alone and lacks a portion of them. The sample consists of hundreds of thousands of clones, about 84% of them appearing once. Material for sequencing was PBMCs or T cells enriched from blood (not recorded which). The origin of the receptors is a woman between 50 and 59 years old who had recovered from COVID-19.

The chain links TRBV7-2 to TRBJ2-7; 16 bases line up with TRBD2. V lost 3 bases, J lost 5 bases, and 13 bases stayed unmatched. This CDR3 is built from 19 residues. The V gene's germline CDR1 is SGHTA and CDR2 FQGNSA. The CDR3 DNA reads TGTGCCAGCAGCTTCTTATCGGGACTAGCGGGAGGGCGGCGCGACGAGCAGTACTTC. The encoded protein is CASSFLSGLAGGRRDEQYF.

The chain couples TRBV6-5 to TRBJ2-7; TRBD1 matches at 8 bases. The CDR3 has 15 residues. CDR1 is MNHEY, CDR2 SVGAGI, per germline. Trimming took 6 bases from V and 3 from J; bases not matched to a gene: 10. The CDR3 nucleotides are TGTGCCAGCAGACCGAACGGGGACAGGTTCTACGAGCAGTACTTC. Translated: CASRPNGDRFYEQYF.

The chain links TRBV7-9 to TRBJ1-2, with D hard to call. The CDR3 has 16 residues. Between the trimmed V and J ends, which lost 2 bases and 2 bases, there was a span of 15 bases. Germline loops: CDR1 SEHNR, CDR2 FQNEAQ (reference sequence). The CDR3 DNA sequence: TGTGCCAGCAGCTTAAGTGTCTTGGGAGAAAACTATGGCTACACCTTC. It translates to CASSLSVLGENYGYTF.

This clone was picked up one time. The chain employs TRBV9 and TRBJ2-7; perhaps TRBD1 as D (5 bases). This CDR3 is 12 amino acids long. V dropped 3 bases and J dropped 3 bases, with 7 bases sitting between them. The germline CDR1 and CDR2 sequences are SGDLS and YYNGEE. The CDR3 DNA sequence: TGTGCCAGCAGCGCCGACAGCTACGAGCAGTACTTC. This gives the protein CASSADSYEQYF.

V and J are TRBV6-2 or TRBV6-3 and TRBJ2-7; 8 bases are a match to TRBD1. Germline CDR1 is MNHEY and CDR2 is SVGEGT. V lost 2 bases to trimming and J lost 5 bases; unmatched junction nucleotides: 8. This CDR3 spans 15 amino acids. CDR3 residues: CASSYMADRADEQYF. DNA for the CDR3: TGTGCCAGCAGTTACATGGCGGACAGGGCCGACGAGCAGTACTTC.

In nucleotides, the CDR3 is TGTGCCAGCAGCCAAAGCCATGAGCAGTTCTTC. This codes for CASSQSHEQFF. V and J are TRBV14 and TRBJ2-1; D is unresolved. Between the trimmed V and J ends, which lost 2 bases and 8 bases, there was a span of 4 bases. The V gene's germline CDR1 is SGHDN and CDR2 FVKESK. The CDR3 runs to 11 residues.

The chain links TRBV7-8 to TRBJ1-2; 10 bases are shared with TRBD1. CDR3 length: 17 residues. Germline V lookup: CDR1 SGHVS, CDR2 FQNEAQ. With 5 bases clipped from V and 2 bases from J, the junction kept 11 bases outside the gene matches. Written as DNA, the CDR3 is TGTGCCAGCAGCCTACACACGCCGACAGGGGGCAACTATGGCTACACCTTC. Protein: CASSLHTPTGGNYGYTF.

The gene calls are TRBV9 and TRBJ2-3; D is ambiguous. CDR1 and CDR2 from the germline V gene are SGDLS and YYNGEE. Trimming took off 3 bases at V and 0 bases at J, with 8 bases between the two ends. This CDR3 has 14 residues. The CDR3 loop reads CASSESGSTDTQYF. The CDR3 DNA follows: TGTGCCAGCAGCGAATCCGGGAGCACAGATACGCAGTATTTT.

This chain connects TRBV6-4 to TRBJ2-2; D is unresolved. The CDR3 length is 14 residues. Germline V CDR1 and CDR2: MRHNA, SNTAGT. Trimming left V 6 bases short and J 6 bases short, with 14 bases between. CDR3 sequence: CASSLVFSSGELFF. CDR3 sequence (DNA): TGTGCCAGCAGCCTGGTATTTAGCTCCGGGGAGCTGTTTTTT.

This chain connects TRBV6-6 to TRBJ2-7, with 12 bases lining up with TRBD2. CDR1 is MNHNY and CDR2 is SVGAGI in the germline V gene (reference sequence). V dropped 0 bases and J dropped 6; count of bases not matched to a gene: 3. The CDR3 totals 15 residues. The CDR3, as DNA: TGTGCCAGCAGTTACTCAACTAGCGGGGGGCTCGAGCAGTACTTC. This codes for CASSYSTSGGLEQYF.

The chain has TRBV30 and TRBJ2-7, with 10 bases aligning to TRBD1. The germline V gene has CDR1 GTSNPN and CDR2 SVGIG (reference sequence). The junction had 13 bases not matched to a gene; V was cut back by 5 bases and J by 3 bases. This CDR3 spans 16 amino acids. The CDR3 region is CAWRPPWGTGVYEQYF. The CDR3 nucleotides are TGTGCCTGGCGCCCGCCGTGGGGGACAGGGGTCTACGAGCAGTACTTC.

The chain carries TRBV5-6 and TRBJ2-7; 10 bases agree with TRBD1. CDR3 length: 17 amino acids. The V segment lost 6 bases and the J segment 0 bases; nucleotides outside the gene matches: 12. Per the germline V gene, CDR1 is SGHDT and CDR2 is YYEEEE. CDR3 DNA sequence: TGTGCCAGCATCCCACCGACAGGGGGCGGAATCTCCTACGAGCAGTACTTC. Translating gives CASIPPTGGGISYEQYF. The variable domain in full, completed from reference TRBV5-6 and TRBJ2-7, reads DAGVTQSPTHLIKTRGQQVTLRCSPKSGHDTVSWYQQALGQGPQFIFQYYEEEERQRGNFPDRFSGHQFPNYSSELNVNALLLGDSALYLCASIPPTGGGISYEQYFGPGTRLTVT.

V and J are TRBV5-4 and TRBJ1-2; D gene uncertain. V was shortened by 4 bases and J by 1 base, with 5 bases between the two germline ends. Germline CDR1 is SGHNT and CDR2 is YYREEE (reference sequence). The CDR3 extends over 12 amino acids. CDR3 nucleotide sequence: TGTGCCAGCAGCCAAAATAACTATGGCTACACCTTC. It is translated as CASSQNNYGYTF.

The rearrangement uses TRBV4-1 and TRBJ2-7, with 9 bases aligning to TRBD2. Germline V gene data show CDR1 as MGHRA and CDR2 as YSYEKL. This CDR3 is 15 amino acids long. V lost 4 bases to trimming and J lost 7 bases; unmatched junction nucleotides: 11. As DNA, the CDR3 is TGCGCCAGCAGCCCAGAGTCTAGCGGGGCTAGGGAGCAGTACTTC. It translates to CASSPESSGAREQYF.

The chain combines TRBV6-6 with TRBJ2-7, with 9 bases that match TRBD2. V shed 1 base and J 7 bases; nucleotides not matched to a gene: 5. Per germline, CDR1 MNHNY and CDR2 SVGAGI (reference sequence). CDR3 length: 14 residues. As DNA, the CDR3 is TGTGCCAGCAGTTACTTAGCGGGAGAGGGTGAGCAGTACTTC. Encoded protein: CASSYLAGEGEQYF.

V is TRBV4-3 and J is TRBJ1-5; a possible D gene is TRBD1 (6 bases). Trimming left V 0 bases short and J 3 bases short, with 9 bases between. Germline lookup yields CDR1 LGHNA and CDR2 YSLEER. The CDR3 is 15 amino acids. CDR3 region: CASSQDGQYNQPQHF. CDR3 bases: TGCGCCAGCAGCCAAGATGGACAGTACAATCAGCCCCAGCATTTT.

The V and J genes are TRBV5-1 and TRBJ1-1; D remains ambiguous. The CDR3 is 14 residues long. V lost 0 bases and J 0 bases, leaving 6 bases between the germline ends. Germline V lookup: CDR1 SGHRS, CDR2 YFSETQ. The CDR3 DNA reads TGCGCCAGCAGCTTGGTGCGGATGAACACTGAAGCTTTCTTT. It is translated as CASSLVRMNTEAFF. The entire variable domain, with the rest obtained from reference TRBV5-1 and TRBJ1-1, is as follows: KAGVTQTPRYLIKTRGQQVTLSCSPISGHRSVSWYQQTPGQGLQFLFEYFSETQRNKGNFPGRFSGRQFSNSRSEMNVSTLELGDSALYLCASSLVRMNTEAFFGQGTRLTVV.

In this sample, this clone turned up once. This chain's CDR3 is CASSPTGQGGNQPQHF. The DNA for the CDR3 is TGTGCCAGCAGCCCTACGGGACAGGGAGGCAATCAGCCCCAGCATTTT. The V gene is TRBV3-1 (or the pseudogene TRBV3-2), the J gene TRBJ1-5, with TRBD1 matching over 9 bases. From germline, CDR1 is LGHDT and CDR2 YNNKEL (reference sequence). The CDR3 extends over 16 amino acids. V dropped 4 bases and J dropped 2; count of bases not matched to a gene: 6.

The chain uses TRBV16 and TRBJ1-4; 7 bases map to TRBD1. This CDR3 comprises 15 residues. CDR1 and CDR2 from the germline V gene are KGHSY and FQNENV. V lost 2 bases to trimming and J lost 3 bases; unmatched junction nucleotides: 3. This CDR3 reads CASSQGQAANEKLFF. The DNA of the CDR3 is TGTGCCAGCAGCCAAGGACAGGCGGCTAATGAAAAACTGTTTTTT.

This sequence joins TRBV5-4 and TRBJ2-7; 9 positions match TRBD1. Germline CDR1 and CDR2: SGHNT and YYREEE (reference sequence). This CDR3 has 15 amino acids. Losses at the gene ends were 0 bases for V and 5 bases for J; bases not matched to a gene: 6. The CDR3 spells CASSLEHRGLHEQYF. The DNA for the CDR3 is TGTGCCAGCAGCTTGGAACACAGGGGGCTCCACGAGCAGTACTTC.